This TCR beta chain was retrieved from a study of sequential checkpoint blockade in melanoma. This clone was counted ten times or more. The treatment is: randomized to nivolumab then ipilimumab (arm A) or the reverse (arm B). Germline CDR1 is SNHLY and CDR2 is FYNNEI. The CDR3 runs to 13 residues. V was pared by 5 bases and J by 5 bases, with 11 bases between. Repertoires were generated with immunoSEQ multiplex PCR, while TCRdb's copy carries only in-frame clones and drops some. This sample carries approximately 2,000 clones, 16% of them seen once, and the ten largest clones take roughly 18%. This material consisted of tumor tissue (inferred from file names), taken from a patient given nivolumab and ipilimumab in sequence. This rearrangement joins TRBV2 to TRBJ2-3; possibly TRBD2 for D (5 bases). This sequence originates from a human donor with melanoma. CDR3 amino acids: CASSTGLIDTQYF. CDR3 DNA: TGTGCCAGCAGTACTGGACTTATAGATACGCAGTATTTT.